This T cell receptor (beta chain) was recovered during a study of blood T cell repertoires in COVID-19. Across the study: Samples representing acute and convalescent COVID-19 were sourced from the United States, Italy and Spain. From T cells, B-cell-depleted T cells, or PBMCs came the material, which was cDNA or gDNA.

The CDR3 length is 14 residues. CDR1 and CDR2 (germline): SNHLY, FYNNEI. Trimming removed 6 bases from V and 4 bases from J; junction bases left unmatched: 8. As originally analysed: Amplifying reference gene primers gave estimates of nucleated cell counts. Assay: immunoSEQ multiplex PCR; the TCRdb copy retains only in-frame clones and omits some. V, J and clone size were drawn from that table, and D and trimming were deduced from the DNA. This sample has roughly 45,000 clones, with roughly 81% found just once. This receptor was taken from a woman between 70 and 85 years old with acute or convalescent COVID-19. Sequencing was carried out using peripheral blood. This chain joins TRBV2 and TRBJ1-2; 7 bases are a match to TRBD1. The DNA of the CDR3 is TGTGCCAGCAGCTCCGGGACAGCGGTCTATGGCTACACCTTC. It translates to CASSSGTAVYGYTF.